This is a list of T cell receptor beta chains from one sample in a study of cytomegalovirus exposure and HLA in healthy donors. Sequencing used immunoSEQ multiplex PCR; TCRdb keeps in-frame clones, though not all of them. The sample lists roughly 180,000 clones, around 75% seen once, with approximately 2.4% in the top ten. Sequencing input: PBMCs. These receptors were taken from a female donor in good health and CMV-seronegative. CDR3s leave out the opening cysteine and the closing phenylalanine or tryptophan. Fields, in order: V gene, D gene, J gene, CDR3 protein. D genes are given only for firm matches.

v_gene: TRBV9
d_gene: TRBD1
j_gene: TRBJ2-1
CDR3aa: ASSVEDRGGNEQF

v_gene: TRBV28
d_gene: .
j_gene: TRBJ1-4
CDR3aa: ASSDTGEKLF

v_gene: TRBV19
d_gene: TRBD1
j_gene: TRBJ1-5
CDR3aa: ASSYTGVSNQPQH

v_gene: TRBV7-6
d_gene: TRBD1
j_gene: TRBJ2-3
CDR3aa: ASSSRQGKDTQY

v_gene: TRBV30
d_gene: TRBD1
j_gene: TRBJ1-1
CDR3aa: AREGALNTEAF

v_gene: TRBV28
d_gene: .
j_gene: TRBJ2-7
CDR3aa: ASSTRPVATMQY

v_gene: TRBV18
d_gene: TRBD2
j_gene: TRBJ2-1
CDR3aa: ASSPSSGTHEQF

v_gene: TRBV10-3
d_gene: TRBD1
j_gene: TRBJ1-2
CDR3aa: AISATGQRGYT

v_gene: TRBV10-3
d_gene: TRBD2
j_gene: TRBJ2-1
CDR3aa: AISGASGDANEQF

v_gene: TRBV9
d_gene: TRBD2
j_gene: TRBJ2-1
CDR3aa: ASSAGLAGDNEQF

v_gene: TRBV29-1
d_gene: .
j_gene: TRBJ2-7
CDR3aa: SVEGTVSYEQY

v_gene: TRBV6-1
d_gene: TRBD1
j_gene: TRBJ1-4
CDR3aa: ASSDPGQPNEKLF

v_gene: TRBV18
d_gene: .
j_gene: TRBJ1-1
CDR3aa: ASSAYRAKNTEAF

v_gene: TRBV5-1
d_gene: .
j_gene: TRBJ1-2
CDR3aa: ASNPGGLQNYGYT

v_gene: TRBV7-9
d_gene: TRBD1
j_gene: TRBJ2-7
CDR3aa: ASSSRQGLSSYEQY

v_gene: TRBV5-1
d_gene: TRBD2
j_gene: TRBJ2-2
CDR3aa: ASSQTSGGGTGELF

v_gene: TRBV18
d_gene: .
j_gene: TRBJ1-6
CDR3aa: ASSPSGLESPLH

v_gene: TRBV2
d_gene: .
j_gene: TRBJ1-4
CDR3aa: ASSEFTGQEKLF

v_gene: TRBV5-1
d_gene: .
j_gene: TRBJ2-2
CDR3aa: ASSLEGSGDTGELF

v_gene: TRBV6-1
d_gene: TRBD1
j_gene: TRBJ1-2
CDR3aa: ATKTGQNYGYT

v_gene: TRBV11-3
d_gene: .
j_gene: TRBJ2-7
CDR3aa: ASITPPEAYEQY

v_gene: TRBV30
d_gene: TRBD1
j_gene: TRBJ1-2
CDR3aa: AWSHRGRGYGYT

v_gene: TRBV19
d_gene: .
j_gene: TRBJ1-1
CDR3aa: ASSLRRTDMNTEAF

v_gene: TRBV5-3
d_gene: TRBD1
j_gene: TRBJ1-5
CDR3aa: ARSRIRGEDQPQH

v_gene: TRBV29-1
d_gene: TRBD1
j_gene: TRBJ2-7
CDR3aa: SVTTGTGAYEQY

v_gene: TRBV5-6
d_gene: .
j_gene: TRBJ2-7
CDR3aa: ASSSTTGSSSYEQY

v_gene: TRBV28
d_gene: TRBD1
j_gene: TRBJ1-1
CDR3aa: ASRGTGGTEAF